The present TCR beta chain was sequenced within a study of T-cell memory formation after mild COVID-19. Trimming removed 5 bases from V and 4 bases from J; junction bases left unmatched: 9. CDR1 is MNHEY and CDR2 is SVGAGI in the germline V gene. The CDR3 is 15 amino acids. Study-wide results and caveats: The finding that pre-infection memory included some responding clones suggested that cross-reactive memory joined.

Comments on this clonotype: The target antigen is unknown.

After 5'RACE with constant-segment primers, TCR alpha and TCR beta cDNA libraries carrying sample barcodes and UMIs were obtained. TCRdb used MiXCR to reprocess the 5' RACE reads, holding one entry per CDR3 protein. Of approximately 190,000 distinct CDR3 sequences listed, 18% were seen once; the top ten hold 2% to 3%. This chain links TRBV6-5 with TRBJ2-3; 7 positions agree with TRBD2. The sequence was collected from an adult woman who had mild COVID-19 (a few samples of this study predate the infection). Cell type and time point are not known. What was sequenced was PBMCs or a T cell subset sorted from them (not recorded which). The CDR3 region has the DNA TGTGCCAGCAGTGCAAGACTAGCCGCCGCAGATACGCAGTATTTT. Amino acid sequence: CASSARLAAADTQYF.